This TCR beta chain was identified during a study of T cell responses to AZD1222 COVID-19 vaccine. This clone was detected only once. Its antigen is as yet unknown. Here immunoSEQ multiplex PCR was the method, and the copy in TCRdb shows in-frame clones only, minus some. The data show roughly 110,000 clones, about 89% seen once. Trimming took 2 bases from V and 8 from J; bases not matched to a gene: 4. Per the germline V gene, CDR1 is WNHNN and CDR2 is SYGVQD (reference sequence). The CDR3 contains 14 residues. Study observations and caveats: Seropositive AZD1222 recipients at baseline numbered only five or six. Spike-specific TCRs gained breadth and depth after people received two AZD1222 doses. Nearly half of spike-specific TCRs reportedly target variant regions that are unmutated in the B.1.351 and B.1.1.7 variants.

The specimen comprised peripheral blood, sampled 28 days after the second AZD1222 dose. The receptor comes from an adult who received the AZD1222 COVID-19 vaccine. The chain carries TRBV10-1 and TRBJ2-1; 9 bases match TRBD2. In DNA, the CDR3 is TGCGCCAGCAGTGAGGGCGGGAGGGCGCATGAGCAGTTCTTC. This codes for CASSEGGRAHEQFF.